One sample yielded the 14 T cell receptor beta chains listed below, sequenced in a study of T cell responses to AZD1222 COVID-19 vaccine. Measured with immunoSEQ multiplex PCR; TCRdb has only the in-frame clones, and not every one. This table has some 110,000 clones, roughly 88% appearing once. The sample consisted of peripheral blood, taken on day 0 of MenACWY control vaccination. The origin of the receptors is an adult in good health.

Here the CDR3 DNA reads TGTGCCACCAGCCATACTTCCGGGACAGGGGCAGATACGCAGTATTTT. Residues: CATSHTSGTGADTQYF. This chain connects TRBV15 to TRBJ2-3; 10 nucleotides align to TRBD1. The CDR3 covers 16 residues. Germline values: CDR1 LNHNV, CDR2 YYDKDF (reference sequence). The J segment lost 4 bases and the V segment lost 5 bases, leaving 9 bases of the junction unmatched.

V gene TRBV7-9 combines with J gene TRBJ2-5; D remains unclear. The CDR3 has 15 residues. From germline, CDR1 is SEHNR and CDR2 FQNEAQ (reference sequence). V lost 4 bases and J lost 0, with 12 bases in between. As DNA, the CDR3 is TGTGCCAGCAGCTCTAGTCGGAGATACCAAGAGACCCAGTACTTC. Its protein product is CASSSSRRYQETQYF.

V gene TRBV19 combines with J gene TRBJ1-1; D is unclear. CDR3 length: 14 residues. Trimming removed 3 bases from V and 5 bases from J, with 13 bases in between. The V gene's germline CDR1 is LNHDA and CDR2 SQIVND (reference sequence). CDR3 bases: TGTGCCAGTAGTATCCCCTTCCTGGGAACTGAAGCTTTCTTT. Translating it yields CASSIPFLGTEAFF.

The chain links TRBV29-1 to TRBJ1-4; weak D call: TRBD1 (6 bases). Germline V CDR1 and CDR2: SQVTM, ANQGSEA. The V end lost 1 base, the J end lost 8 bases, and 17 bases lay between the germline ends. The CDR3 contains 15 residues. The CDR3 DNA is TGCAGCGTTGAAGGGCCAGTACAGGGTCGGGAAAAACTGTTTTTT. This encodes CSVEGPVQGREKLFF.

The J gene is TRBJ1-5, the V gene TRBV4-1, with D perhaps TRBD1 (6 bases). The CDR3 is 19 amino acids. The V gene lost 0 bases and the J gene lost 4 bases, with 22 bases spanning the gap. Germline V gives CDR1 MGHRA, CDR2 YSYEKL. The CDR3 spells CASSQEGGFTGAYNQPQHF. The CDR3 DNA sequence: TGCGCCAGCAGCCAAGAAGGGGGGTTTACGGGGGCTTATAATCAGCCCCAGCATTTT.

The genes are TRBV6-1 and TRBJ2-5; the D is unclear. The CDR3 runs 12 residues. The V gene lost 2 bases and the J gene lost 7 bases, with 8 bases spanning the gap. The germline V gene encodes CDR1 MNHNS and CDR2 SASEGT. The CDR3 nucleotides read TGTGCCAGCAGTGAACCGAGACTGACCCAGTACTTC. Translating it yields CASSEPRLTQYF.

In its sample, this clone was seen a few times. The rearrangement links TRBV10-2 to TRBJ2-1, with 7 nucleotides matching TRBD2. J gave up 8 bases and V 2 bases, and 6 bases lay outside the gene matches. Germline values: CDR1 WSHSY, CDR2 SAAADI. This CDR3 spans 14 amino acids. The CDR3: CASSEGEGGYEQFF. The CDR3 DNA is TGCGCCAGCAGTGAGGGGGAGGGCGGGTATGAGCAGTTCTTC.

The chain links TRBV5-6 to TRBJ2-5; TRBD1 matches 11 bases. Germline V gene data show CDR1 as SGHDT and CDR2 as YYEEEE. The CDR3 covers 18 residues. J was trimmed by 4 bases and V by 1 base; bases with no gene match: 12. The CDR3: CASSLTPTRGQGVETQYF. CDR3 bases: TGTGCCAGCAGCTTGACTCCTACCCGGGGACAGGGGGTAGAGACCCAGTACTTC.

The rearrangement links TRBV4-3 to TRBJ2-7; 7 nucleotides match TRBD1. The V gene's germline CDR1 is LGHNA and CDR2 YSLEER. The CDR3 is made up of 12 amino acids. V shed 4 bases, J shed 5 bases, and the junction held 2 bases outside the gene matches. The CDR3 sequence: CASSRGGDEQYF. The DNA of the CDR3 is TGCGCCAGCAGCCGAGGGGGCGACGAGCAGTACTTC.

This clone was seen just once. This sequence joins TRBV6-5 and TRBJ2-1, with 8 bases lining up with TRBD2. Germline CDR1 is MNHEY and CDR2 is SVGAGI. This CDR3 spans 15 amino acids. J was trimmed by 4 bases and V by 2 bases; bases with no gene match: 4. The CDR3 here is CASSYGVAGYNEQFF. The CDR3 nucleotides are TGTGCCAGCAGTTACGGGGTAGCGGGGTACAATGAGCAGTTCTTC.

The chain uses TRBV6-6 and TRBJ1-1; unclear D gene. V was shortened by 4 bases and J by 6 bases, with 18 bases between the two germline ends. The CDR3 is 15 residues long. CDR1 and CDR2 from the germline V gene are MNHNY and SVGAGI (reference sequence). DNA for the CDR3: TGTGCCAGCAGTTCATTAGAGCGGCTTAACGCTGAAGCTTTCTTT. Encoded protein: CASSSLERLNAEAFF.

The CDR3 region is CASSGGQSTDTQYF. The CDR3 nucleotides read TGTGCCAGCAGTGGAGGACAGAGCACAGATACGCAGTATTTT. This chain joins TRBV2 and TRBJ2-3; D is possibly TRBD1 (6 bases). Trimming removed 4 bases at V and 0 bases at J, with 8 bases between. The CDR3 is 14 residues long. In germline, CDR1 is SNHLY, CDR2 FYNNEI.

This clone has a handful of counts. The CDR3 is CASSPQDMVGSPQHF. The CDR3 nucleotides are TGTGCCAGCTCACCGCAGGACATGGTTGGGTCGCCCCAGCATTTT. The gene calls are TRBV18 and TRBJ1-5; D possibly corresponds to TRBD1 (5 bases). The CDR3 has 15 amino acids. From germline, CDR1 is KGHSH and CDR2 LQKENI. The V gene lost 3 bases and the J gene lost 9 bases, with 18 bases spanning the gap.

CDR3 DNA sequence: TGTGCCAGCAGCCACGGACGCCTCTATGGCTACACCTTC. It is translated as CASSHGRLYGYTF. The gene calls are TRBV7-9 and TRBJ1-2; D is unresolved. Germline CDR1 reads SEHNR; CDR2 reads FQNEAQ (reference sequence). With 5 bases removed from V and 4 bases from J, the gap between germline ends came to 11 bases. This CDR3 is 13 amino acids long.